The following is a TCR beta chain sequence with its context. The antigen remains undetermined. The entry originates in a study of cytomegalovirus exposure and HLA in healthy donors. Study conclusions and caveats: Sequences of the TCR beta chain were said to predict the HLA-A and HLA-B alleles of most subjects accurately.

The primer mix had 60 Vbeta and 13 Jbeta primers. Libraries were prepared by immunoSEQ multiplex PCR; TCRdb keeps only in-frame clonotypes and omits some of them. Seen here are tens of thousands of clones, about 80% observed once, and the top ten hold approximately 7.8%. V shed 3 bases and J shed 5 bases, with 8 bases lying between them. Germline values: CDR1 KGHSH, CDR2 LQKENI. The CDR3 has 12 amino acids. Healthy bone marrow donors made up the cohort. The sequence was obtained from a man in his 60s in good health and CMV-seropositive. V and J are TRBV18 and TRBJ2-7, with a possible D match to TRBD1 (6 bases). The sequenced material came from PBMCs. DNA for the CDR3: TGTGCCAGCTCACCGGCAGGGGACGAGCAGTACTTC. Amino acids: CASSPAGDEQYF. Full variable domain (outside the CDR3, taken from reference TRBV18 and TRBJ2-7): NAGVMQNPRHLVRRRGQEARLRCSPMKGHSHVYWYRQLPEEGLKFMVYLQKENIIDESGMPKERFSAEFPKEGPSILRIQQVVRGDSAAYFCASSPAGDEQYFGPGTRLTVT.